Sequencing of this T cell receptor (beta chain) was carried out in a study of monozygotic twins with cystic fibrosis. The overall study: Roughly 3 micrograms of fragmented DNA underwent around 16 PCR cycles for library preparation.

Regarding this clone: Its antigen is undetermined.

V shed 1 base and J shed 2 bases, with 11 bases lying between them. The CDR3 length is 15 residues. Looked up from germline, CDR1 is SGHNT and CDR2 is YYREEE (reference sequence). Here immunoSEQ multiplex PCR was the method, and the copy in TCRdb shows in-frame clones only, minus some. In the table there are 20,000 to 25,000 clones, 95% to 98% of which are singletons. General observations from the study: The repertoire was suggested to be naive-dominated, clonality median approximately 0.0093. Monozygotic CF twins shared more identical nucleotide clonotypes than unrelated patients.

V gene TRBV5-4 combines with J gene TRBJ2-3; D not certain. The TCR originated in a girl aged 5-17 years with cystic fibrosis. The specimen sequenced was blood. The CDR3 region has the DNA TGTGCCAGCAGCTTGAGTCCTTCCAACACAGATACGCAGTATTTT. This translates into CASSLSPSNTDTQYF.